Listed below are T cell receptor beta chains from one sample, sequenced in a study of shared clonotypes between healthy human individuals. This table comes from immunoSEQ multiplex PCR, and its TCRdb copy is limited to in-frame clones, with some not included. The sample yields 300,000 to 400,000 clones, roughly 70% seen once. The sequenced material came from memory CD4+ T cells sorted from blood. Receptors were obtained from a man aged 25 to 40 in good health. Each CDR3 is given with its conserved first and last residue. A D gene is named only where the DNA matches it firmly.

j_call	d_call	v_call	cdr3_aa
TRBJ2-7	-	TRBV5-1	CASGPQSSAYEQYF
TRBJ2-7	TRBD2	TRBV7-2	CASSPYGTSLEEQYF
TRBJ2-1	-	TRBV19	CASSIARKEQFF
TRBJ2-7	-	TRBV19	CASSILARDSYEQYF
TRBJ2-7	-	TRBV28	CASSSLLALKQYF
TRBJ2-3	-	TRBV14	CASSQKIRALKNTQYF
TRBJ1-2	-	TRBV19	CASSPADSPLYGYTF
TRBJ2-1	-	TRBV2	CASREQRSSYNEQFF
TRBJ1-4	-	TRBV19	CASSTVGTGKLFF
TRBJ2-1	TRBD2	TRBV19	CASSKGLAGSSSYNEQFF
TRBJ1-2	-	TRBV19	CATYKEAGKRVGYTF
TRBJ2-1	-	TRBV19	CASSIESPGIEQFF
TRBJ1-5	TRBD1	TRBV28	CASRLQGARYQPQHF
TRBJ2-3	-	TRBV7-7	CASSLEGLTDTQYF
TRBJ2-5	-	TRBV2	CASTYLVGETQYF
TRBJ1-2	TRBD1	TRBV19	CASRSGQGSDGYTF
TRBJ2-7	-	TRBV5-6	CASSYGWEPTYEQYF
TRBJ2-1	-	TRBV7-6	CASSLGLVQNEQFF
TRBJ2-3	-	TRBV11-2	CASSFSGSTDTQYF
TRBJ1-5	TRBD1	TRBV5-4	CASRPRGLGNQPQHF
TRBJ2-5	-	TRBV7-8	CASSLNTGLGASETQYF
TRBJ2-3	-	TRBV12-5	CASGSSQGITDTQYF
TRBJ2-1	-	TRBV5-6	CASSSRREQFF
TRBJ2-7	-	TRBV5-1	CASSLYGRSEQYF
TRBJ1-5	-	TRBV2	CASALGEQSSQPQHF
TRBJ1-5	TRBD1	TRBV9	CASSVGQGGHQPQHF
TRBJ1-4	TRBD1	TRBV25-1	CASSDAGGSEKLFF
TRBJ2-7	TRBD2	TRBV7-8	CASSLPSGGSYEQYF
TRBJ1-5	TRBD1	TRBV27	CASSWTGAAQPQHF
TRBJ2-7	-	TRBV21-1	CASSKVRNYEQYF
TRBJ1-5	-	TRBV19	CASSKRGGSGQPQHF
TRBJ2-5	TRBD2	TRBV28	CASRIPRTSVETQYF
TRBJ2-7	-	TRBV11-2	CASRSLSRNVYEQYF
TRBJ2-7	TRBD1	TRBV5-4	CASSSGTANYEQYF
TRBJ2-7	-	TRBV6-6	CASSLTWQGGYEQYF
TRBJ2-3	TRBD2	TRBV30	CAWSAGTSGRAVTDTQYF
TRBJ2-2	-	TRBV5-1	CASNYRVGGTGELFF